Below are 27 T cell receptor beta chains sequenced from a single sample in a study of blood T cell repertoires in COVID-19. The protocol was immunoSEQ multiplex PCR, while the TCRdb copy is restricted to in-frame clones and leaves out a portion. The sample has 300,000 to 400,000 clones, roughly 85% seen once. The specimen was PBMCs or T cells enriched from blood (not recorded which). The source is a woman aged 30 to 39 who had been exposed to COVID-19.

CDR3 sequence: CASSQVGQGNYGYTF. CDR3 nucleotide sequence: TGCGCCAGCAGCCAAGTGGGACAGGGAAACTATGGCTACACCTTC. The chain is built from TRBV4-1 and TRBJ1-2, with 9 bases identical to TRBD1. This CDR3 is 15 amino acids long. Germline-derived CDR1 and CDR2 are MGHRA and YSYEKL. Germline trimming cut 1 base from V and 2 bases from J; bases unmatched to any gene: 2.

The CDR3 is CALGAGGLAFF. The CDR3 nucleotides are TGTGCCCTTGGGGCCGGGGGGCTAGCTTTCTTT. The chain links TRBV28 to TRBJ1-1, with D perhaps matching TRBD1 (6 bases). With 11 bases removed from V and 10 bases from J, the gap between germline ends came to 17 bases. CDR1 is MDHEN and CDR2 is SYDVKM in the germline V gene. The CDR3 is 11 residues long.

This chain joins TRBV27 and TRBJ2-2; D is perhaps TRBD2 (7 bases). This CDR3 has 15 residues. Trimming left V 3 bases short and J 3 bases short, with 11 bases between. Germline CDR1 and CDR2: MNHEY and SMNVEV (reference sequence). The CDR3 reads CASSFRGAHTGELFF. Written as DNA, the CDR3 is TGTGCCAGCAGTTTTCGGGGGGCCCACACCGGGGAGCTGTTTTTT.

This clone was picked up one time. The chain recombines TRBV9 with TRBJ2-1, with a tentative D call TRBD1 (5 bases). The ends were cut back, 1 base at V and 8 bases at J, with 13 bases in the middle. The length of the CDR3 is 14 residues. Germline lookup yields CDR1 SGDLS and CDR2 YYNGEE. The CDR3, as DNA: TGTGCCAGCAGCGTACTAGGGTGGGGCCATGAGCAGTTCTTC. It specifies CASSVLGWGHEQFF.

This chain uses TRBV12-3 or TRBV12-4 with TRBJ1-4; no firm D call. V lost 6 bases and J 12 bases, leaving 17 bases between the germline ends. This CDR3 comprises 13 residues. CDR3 DNA: TGTGCCAGCAGGGGCCAGCCCTTTATGGAACTGTTTTTT. Translation gives CASRGQPFMELFF.

CDR3 loop: CASSVTDYEQYF. DNA for the CDR3: TGTGCCAGCAGCGTAACCGACTATGAGCAGTACTTC. The chain uses TRBV11-2 and TRBJ2-7, with a tentative D call TRBD2 (5 bases). This CDR3 has 12 residues. Germline lookup yields CDR1 SGHAT and CDR2 FQNNGV. The V and J ends lost 5 bases and 7 bases respectively, with 12 bases between them.

The chain uses TRBV2 and TRBJ2-2; TRBD2 aligns across 12 bases. V lost 6 bases, J lost 0 bases, and 5 bases stayed unmatched. CDR1 is SNHLY and CDR2 is FYNNEI in the germline V gene. This CDR3 is built from 17 residues. CDR3 nucleotides: TGTGCCAGCAGCCAAGGACTAGCGGGAACGAACACCGGGGAGCTGTTTTTT. Protein sequence: CASSQGLAGTNTGELFF.

CDR3 sequence reads: CAISENRGSNQPQHF. CDR3 nucleotides: TGTGCCATCAGTGAGAACAGGGGTTCAAATCAGCCCCAGCATTTT. The chain combines TRBV10-3 with TRBJ1-5; 7 nucleotides line up with TRBD1. V shed 2 bases and J 4 bases; nucleotides not matched to a gene: 5. The CDR3 is made up of 15 amino acids. CDR1 and CDR2 (germline): ENHRY, SYGVKD.

The chain has TRBV10-2 and TRBJ2-7; D gene uncertain. The ends were cut back, 5 bases at V and 6 bases at J, with 11 bases in the middle. CDR3 size: 12 residues. Germline V gene lookup returns CDR1 WSHSY and CDR2 SAAADI. The CDR3 sequence: CASSRPGGEQYF. In DNA, the CDR3 is TGCGCCAGCAGTCGTCCGGGTGGCGAGCAGTACTTC.

The chain carries TRBV4-1 and TRBJ1-5; D is ambiguous. Germline V CDR1 and CDR2: MGHRA, YSYEKL. The CDR3 totals 13 residues. The ends were cut back, 3 bases at V and 5 bases at J, with 8 bases in the middle. CDR3 in DNA: TGCGCCAGCAGCCAGGAGGCCGATCAGCCCCAGCATTTT. Protein product: CASSQEADQPQHF.

J is TRBJ2-7 and V is TRBV30; D call uncertain. Germline V CDR1 and CDR2: GTSNPN, SVGIG (reference sequence). The CDR3 sequence is 13 residues long. Trimming removed 2 bases at V and 6 bases at J, with 14 bases between. CDR3 coding DNA: TGTGCCTGGAGTATTTCTACGTGGAGCGAGCAGTACTTC. It translates to CAWSISTWSEQYF.

The chain carries TRBV20-1 and TRBJ2-7; D is possibly TRBD2 (5 bases). V dropped 3 bases and J dropped 3 bases, with 18 bases sitting between them. Germline V gene sequence: CDR1 DFQATT, CDR2 SNEGSKA (reference sequence). The CDR3 loop spans 15 amino acids. The DNA for the CDR3 is TGCAGTGCTAGTTTGGAGGTTTCCAGACTCTACGAGCAGTACTTC. Amino acids: CSASLEVSRLYEQYF.

V gene TRBV6-6 combines with J gene TRBJ2-3; maybe TRBD1 (6 bases). The CDR3 consists of 15 residues. V lost 7 bases to trimming and J lost 4 bases, with 18 bases between them. Germline V gene sequence: CDR1 MNHNY, CDR2 SVGAGI (reference sequence). The CDR3 DNA is TGTGCCAGCACCGATGTGGGGGCATTTGCAGATACGCAGTATTTT. Amino acids: CASTDVGAFADTQYF.

This clone was recorded a few times. J is TRBJ1-2 and V is TRBV10-3; 8 positions agree with TRBD1. The CDR3 totals 13 residues. The V segment lost 9 bases and the J segment 6 bases; nucleotides outside the gene matches: 9. Germline assignment: CDR1 ENHRY and CDR2 SYGVKD. The CDR3 is CAILQGGADGYTF. CDR3 nucleotide sequence: TGTGCCATTCTACAGGGGGGAGCGGATGGCTACACCTTC.

The chain has TRBV2 and TRBJ1-5; TRBD1 matches 7 bases. V gave up 4 bases and J gave up 8 bases; unmatched junction bases: 11. The CDR3 covers 15 residues. Per germline, CDR1 SNHLY and CDR2 FYNNEI. CDR3 sequence (DNA): TGTGCCAGCAGTGGACCGGGACAGACTTCCGAGCCCCAGCATTTT. Translated, it gives CASSGPGQTSEPQHF.

J is TRBJ1-6 and V is TRBV9; 7 bases agree with TRBD1. The CDR3 has 15 amino acids. V trimming: 7 bases; J trimming: 7 bases; junction bases outside the gene matches: 11. The V gene's germline CDR1 is SGDLS and CDR2 YYNGEE. The CDR3 DNA reads as TGTGCCAGCGGACAGGCTCCTATAGGGAATTCACCCCTCCACTTT. This translates into CASGQAPIGNSPLHF.

The chain uses TRBV28 and TRBJ2-2; a weak D match, TRBD2 (5 bases). Trimming removed 2 bases from V and 4 bases from J, with 14 bases in between. The CDR3 extends over 16 amino acids. Looked up from germline, CDR1 is MDHEN and CDR2 is SYDVKM. CDR3 nucleotide sequence: TGTGCCAGCAGTTTAGGGGTGGGAGCTAGCACCGGGGAGCTGTTTTTT. Its protein product is CASSLGVGASTGELFF.

This sequence joins TRBV11-2 and TRBJ1-2, with D tentatively TRBD1 (5 bases). CDR1 and CDR2 from the germline V gene are SGHAT and FQNNGV. There are 15 residues in the CDR3. Trimming removed 1 base at V and 1 base at J, with 10 bases between. CDR3 sequence (DNA): TGTGCCAGCAGCTTAGGGCAGGGAATTAACTATGGCTACACCTTC. Its translation: CASSLGQGINYGYTF. Filled out from reference TRBV11-2 and TRBJ1-2, the complete variable domain reads EAGVAQSPRYKIIEKRQSVAFWCNPISGHATLYWYQQILGQGPKLLIQFQNNGVVDDSQLPKDRFSAERLKGVDSTLKIQPAKLEDSAVYLCASSLGQGINYGYTFGSGTRLTVV.

The V and J genes are TRBV12-5 and TRBJ2-1, with 8 nucleotides matching TRBD2. Per the germline V gene, CDR1 is LGHNT and CDR2 is FRNRAP. V lost 0 bases, J lost 1 base, and 14 bases stayed unmatched. The CDR3 is 20 residues long. The chain's CDR3 is CASGLVRGAGEFSSYNEQFF. The CDR3 coding sequence is TGTGCTAGTGGTTTGGTACGAGGAGCGGGAGAGTTTTCGTCCTACAATGAGCAGTTCTTC.

This chain joins TRBV18 and TRBJ1-2; D not certain. Trimming left V 3 bases short and J 6 bases short, with 14 bases between. Per germline, CDR1 KGHSH and CDR2 LQKENI. The CDR3 extends over 14 amino acids. Here the CDR3 DNA reads TGTGCCAGCTCACCCTTAACGGGAATAGATGGCTACACCTTC. Translation gives CASSPLTGIDGYTF.

The chain recombines TRBV5-1 with TRBJ2-5; D remains ambiguous. The germline V gene has CDR1 SGHRS and CDR2 YFSETQ. CDR3 length equals 14 residues. Trimming left V 4 bases short and J 2 bases short, with 12 bases between. In DNA, the CDR3 is TGCGCCAGCAGCCCGGCCGCCGGGCAAGAGACCCAGTACTTC. This gives the protein CASSPAAGQETQYF.

This clone was seen just once. The genes are TRBV13 and TRBJ1-2; no clear D gene. Germline CDR1 is PRHDT and CDR2 is FYEKMQ (reference sequence). Trimming removed 0 bases from V and 6 bases from J, with 17 bases in between. The CDR3 loop spans 16 amino acids. CDR3 sequence: CASSLGGASLVDGYTF. The CDR3 DNA reads TGTGCCAGCAGCTTAGGGGGCGCTTCTTTAGTCGATGGCTACACCTTC.

This chain links TRBV30 with TRBJ2-7; D is unresolved. CDR1 GTSNPN and CDR2 SVGIG come from the germline V gene (reference sequence). Deletions cut 2 bases from V and 4 bases from J, with 18 bases between. This CDR3 is 15 amino acids long. CDR3 sequence: CAWSLDDWSRYEQYF. CDR3 nucleotide sequence: TGTGCCTGGAGTCTTGACGATTGGAGTCGGTACGAGCAGTACTTC.

This clone has just one count. This chain joins TRBV6-5 and TRBJ2-5; TRBD2 is a possible D gene (6 bases). Germline lookup yields CDR1 MNHEY and CDR2 SVGAGI. There are 13 residues in the CDR3. V was shortened by 6 bases and J by 1 base, with 9 bases between the two germline ends. The DNA for the CDR3 is TGTGCCAGCAGCCGGGGGTCCCAAGAGACCCAGTACTTC. This translates into CASSRGSQETQYF.

The chain links TRBV10-2 to TRBJ2-5, with D possibly matching TRBD2 (6 bases). CDR3 length equals 13 residues. CDR1 and CDR2 from the germline V gene are WSHSY and SAAADI. Trimming pared 4 bases from V and 3 bases from J, leaving 9 bases between. The CDR3 DNA sequence: TGCGCCAGCAGTGCGGGACTCAAAGAGACCCAGTACTTC. Translating it yields CASSAGLKETQYF.

This clone came up once. The V gene is TRBV4-3, the J gene TRBJ1-4; 9 bases map to TRBD1. Unmatched junction bases numbered 3, after V lost 4 bases and J lost 3 bases. Germline loops: CDR1 LGHNA, CDR2 YSLEER. The CDR3 has 15 residues. The CDR3 loop reads CASSLGTGPNEKLFF. For the CDR3, the DNA is TGCGCCAGCAGCCTTGGGACAGGGCCTAATGAAAAACTGTTTTTT.

The chain recombines TRBV6-5 with TRBJ1-2; a weak D match, TRBD1 (6 bases). Germline lookup yields CDR1 MNHEY and CDR2 SVGAGI. With 4 bases removed from V and 11 bases from J, the gap between germline ends came to 23 bases. This CDR3 is built from 15 residues. CDR3 sequence reads: CASSWGTRPHLGYTF. In DNA form, the CDR3 reads TGTGCCAGCAGTTGGGGGACAAGGCCCCACCTCGGGTACACCTTC.